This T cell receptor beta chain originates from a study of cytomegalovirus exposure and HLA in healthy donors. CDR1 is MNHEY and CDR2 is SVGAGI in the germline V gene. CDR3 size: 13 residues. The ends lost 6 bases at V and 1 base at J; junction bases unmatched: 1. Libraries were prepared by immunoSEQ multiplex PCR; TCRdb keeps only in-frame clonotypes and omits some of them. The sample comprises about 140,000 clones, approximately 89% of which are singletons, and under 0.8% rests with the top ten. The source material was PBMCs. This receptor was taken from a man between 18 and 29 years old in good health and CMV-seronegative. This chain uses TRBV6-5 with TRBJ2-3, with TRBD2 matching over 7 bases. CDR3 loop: CASRGLGTDTQYF. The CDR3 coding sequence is TGTGCCAGCAGAGGACTAGGCACAGATACGCAGTATTTT.